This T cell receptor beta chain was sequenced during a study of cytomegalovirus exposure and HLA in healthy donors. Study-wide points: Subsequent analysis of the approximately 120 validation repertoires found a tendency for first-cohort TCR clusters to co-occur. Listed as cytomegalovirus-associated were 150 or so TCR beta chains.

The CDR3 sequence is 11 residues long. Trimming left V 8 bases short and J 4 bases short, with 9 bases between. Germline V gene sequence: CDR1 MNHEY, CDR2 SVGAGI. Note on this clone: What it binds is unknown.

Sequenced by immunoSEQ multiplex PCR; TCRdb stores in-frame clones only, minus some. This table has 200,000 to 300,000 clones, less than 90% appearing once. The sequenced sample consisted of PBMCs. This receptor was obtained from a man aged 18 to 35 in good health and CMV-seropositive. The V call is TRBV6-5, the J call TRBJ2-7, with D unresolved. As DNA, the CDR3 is TGTGCCAGCGGCTCAAGGTACGAGCAGTACTTC. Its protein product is CASGSRYEQYF.